The 32 T cell receptor beta chains given below trace back to one sample, sequenced in a study of CD4 T cells in relation to SARS-CoV-2 and coronaviruses. Method: immunoSEQ multiplex PCR; TCRdb's copy keeps in-frame clones and lacks some. Here the sample spans 20,000 or so clones, roughly 77% being singletons. The antigens of these receptors remain unknown. CD4+ T cells from unexposed donors were obtained before the COVID-19 pandemic (2011-2018). The cells were cultured for over eight days before CD4+ T cells were isolated. Sample: CD4+ T cells from PBMCs, cultured in vitro. The receptors derive from a human donor in good health.

The chain has TRBV19 and TRBJ1-2; 11 bases line up with TRBD1. Looked up from germline, CDR1 is LNHDA and CDR2 is SQIVND (reference sequence). Trimming cost V 10 bases and J 6 bases; bases outside gene matches: 13. This CDR3 contains 15 residues. This chain's CDR3 is CATNRDRGNLNGYTF. The CDR3 DNA is TGTGCCACCAACCGGGACAGGGGGAATTTGAATGGCTACACCTTC.

V usage is TRBV19 and J usage is TRBJ1-4, with D possibly TRBD1 on 5 matching bases. The ends were cut back, 5 bases at V and 8 bases at J, with 18 bases in the middle. The CDR3 has 15 amino acids. CDR1 and CDR2 (germline): LNHDA, SQIVND (reference sequence). This CDR3 reads CASSPYSGREEKLFF. Here the CDR3 DNA reads TGTGCCAGTAGTCCTTACTCAGGGAGAGAGGAAAAACTGTTTTTT.

This chain connects TRBV5-1 to TRBJ2-7; D unresolved. The V gene lost 0 bases and the J gene lost 0 bases, with 7 bases spanning the gap. The germline gives CDR1 SGHRS, CDR2 YFSETQ. The CDR3 totals 14 residues. The DNA for the CDR3 is TGCGCCAGCAGCTTGGCCGTGAACTCCTACGAGCAGTACTTC. Amino acid sequence: CASSLAVNSYEQYF.

The CDR3 is CASATSGPGVRNEQFF. In DNA form, the CDR3 reads TGTGCCAGTGCGACTAGCGGCCCAGGGGTGAGGAATGAGCAGTTCTTC. The rearrangement uses TRBV19 and TRBJ2-1, with 9 bases that match TRBD2. CDR1 is LNHDA, CDR2 SQIVND, per germline (reference sequence). The CDR3 spans 16 residues. J gave up 7 bases and V 8 bases, and 15 bases lay outside the gene matches.

The J gene is TRBJ1-5, the V gene TRBV28; TRBD1 aligns across 7 bases. CDR3 length: 13 amino acids. J gave up 7 bases and V 6 bases, and 6 bases lay outside the gene matches. Germline V gene sequence: CDR1 MDHEN, CDR2 SYDVKM. In nucleotides, the CDR3 is TGTGCCAGCAGCCGACAGGGAGTCCAGCCCCAGCATTTT. Its translation is CASSRQGVQPQHF.

The genes are TRBV28 and TRBJ1-3; D unresolved. V was pared by 10 bases and J by 0 bases, with 16 bases between. This CDR3 region has 15 residues. The germline gives CDR1 MDHEN, CDR2 SYDVKM. For the CDR3, the DNA is TGTGCCACCAATAGAATAACAGCCTCTGGAAACACCATATATTTT. It translates to CATNRITASGNTIYF.

In the case of this clone: Other DNA sequences in this sample translate to the same CDR3. The CDR3 region has the DNA TGTGCCAGCAGCGCATACACAGATACGCAGTATTTT. This gives the protein CASSAYTDTQYF. The chain couples TRBV7-2 to TRBJ2-3, with no clear D. The CDR3 extends over 12 amino acids. The V end was cut by 5 bases, the J end by 2 bases, with 5 bases between. Per germline, CDR1 SGHTA and CDR2 FQGNSA.

V and J are TRBV10-2 and TRBJ1-2, with 11 nucleotides matching TRBD1. The trim removed 6 bases at V and 1 base at J, leaving 7 bases unmatched. The CDR3 sequence is 16 residues long. Looked up from germline, CDR1 is WSHSY and CDR2 is SAAADI. The CDR3 region is CASRGDRGKVNYGYTF. For the CDR3, the DNA is TGCGCCAGCAGGGGGGACAGGGGGAAGGTTAACTATGGCTACACCTTC.

The chain recombines TRBV7-9 with TRBJ2-3, with D unresolved. Germline CDR1 is SEHNR and CDR2 is FQNEAQ (reference sequence). Trimming removed 1 base at V and 4 bases at J, with 12 bases between. The CDR3 covers 15 residues. The CDR3 DNA is TGTGCCAGCAGCTTAGTGTCCGGTTCCCCAGATACGCAGTATTTT. Translation: CASSLVSGSPDTQYF.

The chain is built from TRBV19 and TRBJ1-5, with unresolved D. V lost 2 bases to trimming and J lost 4 bases, with 9 bases between them. This CDR3 has 14 amino acids. CDR1 LNHDA and CDR2 SQIVND come from the germline V gene (reference sequence). CDR3 in amino acids: CASSILAENQPQHF. Written as DNA, the CDR3 is TGTGCCAGTAGTATATTGGCTGAAAATCAGCCCCAGCATTTT.

The chain has TRBV30 and TRBJ1-1, with D tentatively TRBD1 (5 bases). CDR1 is GTSNPN, CDR2 SVGIG, per germline (reference sequence). The CDR3 contains 16 residues. V was trimmed by 2 bases and J by 4 bases, leaving 20 bases between them. The CDR3 spells CAWSFGTPGRPTEAFF. The DNA of the CDR3 is TGTGCCTGGAGTTTCGGGACCCCAGGTAGGCCCACTGAAGCTTTCTTT. The whole variable domain, remainder taken from reference TRBV30 and TRBJ1-1, is SQTIHQWPATLVQPVGSPLSLECTVEGTSNPNLYWYRQAAGRGLQLLFYSVGIGQISSEVPQNLSASRPQDRQFILSSKKLLLSDSGFYLCAWSFGTPGRPTEAFFGQGTRLTVV.

The chain uses TRBV5-1 and TRBJ2-5; TRBD2 matches 15 bases. The J segment lost 6 bases and the V segment lost 3 bases, leaving 3 bases of the junction unmatched. Germline loops: CDR1 SGHRS, CDR2 YFSETQ. The CDR3 runs 15 residues. The CDR3 loop is CASSWGLAGGQTQYF. The CDR3 nucleotides read TGCGCCAGCAGCTGGGGACTAGCGGGAGGCCAGACCCAGTACTTC.

This clone showed up just once. The chain joins TRBV5-6 to TRBJ2-1; 7 bases are shared with TRBD1. There are 16 residues in the CDR3. With 4 bases clipped from V and 6 bases from J, the junction kept 13 bases outside the gene matches. From germline, CDR1 is SGHDT and CDR2 YYEEEE. CDR3 in DNA: TGTGCCAGCAGCCAACAGGGGATTTGGGCTTCCAATGAGCAGTTCTTC. This sequence encodes CASSQQGIWASNEQFF.

The rearrangement uses TRBV13 and TRBJ2-1; the match to TRBD2 covers 8 bases. CDR3 size: 17 residues. Germline V lookup: CDR1 PRHDT, CDR2 FYEKMQ (reference sequence). J was trimmed by 1 base and V by 1 base; bases with no gene match: 6. The CDR3 reads CASSLAMGLGSYNEQFF. For the CDR3, the DNA is TGTGCCAGCAGCTTAGCGATGGGACTAGGGTCCTACAATGAGCAGTTCTTC.

V gene TRBV2 combines with J gene TRBJ2-7, with D unclear. V gave up 7 bases and J gave up 3 bases, with 10 bases separating them. CDR3 length: 12 residues. The germline gives CDR1 SNHLY, CDR2 FYNNEI. CDR3 in DNA: TGTGCCAGCATGGGCCAGTTCTACGAGCAGTACTTC. Amino acids: CASMGQFYEQYF.

The chain combines TRBV2 with TRBJ2-2; D might be TRBD1 (5 bases). The CDR3 is made up of 12 amino acids. Trimming took off 8 bases at V and 5 bases at J, with 9 bases between the two ends. Per germline, CDR1 SNHLY and CDR2 FYNNEI. This CDR3 is CASGHGTGELFF. CDR3 bases: TGTGCCAGCGGACACGGGACCGGGGAGCTGTTTTTT. Full variable domain (rest looked up from reference TRBV2 and TRBJ2-2): EPEVTQTPSHQVTQMGQEVILRCVPISNHLYFYWYRQILGQKVEFLVSFYNNEISEKSEIFDDQFSVERPDGSNFTLKIRSTKLEDSAMYFCASGHGTGELFFGEGSRLTVL.

The gene calls are TRBV10-1 and TRBJ2-1; D is possibly TRBD2 (7 bases). The germline gives CDR1 WNHNN, CDR2 SYGVQD (reference sequence). Trimming shortened V by 1 base and J by 0 bases, and 13 bases separated the two germline ends. The CDR3 runs 17 residues. Here the CDR3 DNA reads TGCGCCAGCAGTGAGTGGAGGGGAGGGGGCTCCTACAATGAGCAGTTCTTC. Amino acid sequence: CASSEWRGGGSYNEQFF.

CDR3: CASSPRDGSLDEQFF. In DNA, the CDR3 is TGTGCCAGCTCACCACGGGACGGATCCCTCGATGAGCAGTTCTTC. The chain uses TRBV18 and TRBJ2-1; D tentatively reads TRBD1 or TRBD2 (5 bases each). The CDR3 is 15 amino acids. CDR1 is KGHSH, CDR2 LQKENI, per germline. Trimming removed 1 base at V and 8 bases at J, with 15 bases between.

The genes are TRBV9 and TRBJ1-1, with D possibly being TRBD1 (5 bases). Germline CDR1 SGDLS, CDR2 YYNGEE. Trimming pared 0 bases from V and 5 bases from J, leaving 11 bases between. This CDR3 spans 14 amino acids. The DNA of the CDR3 is TGTGCCAGCAGCGTAGGTAGGGGAGGTACTGAAGCTTTCTTT. It encodes CASSVGRGGTEAFF.

This clone was seen a handful of times. The genes are TRBV5-1 and TRBJ2-3, with D perhaps TRBD2 (6 bases). With 2 bases removed from V and 4 bases from J, the gap between germline ends came to 11 bases. The V gene's germline CDR1 is SGHRS and CDR2 YFSETQ. This CDR3 has 14 residues. CDR3 amino acids: CASSLAAGPDTQYF. In DNA form, the CDR3 reads TGCGCCAGCAGCTTAGCAGCGGGCCCAGATACGCAGTATTTT.

The table lists this clone with a few counts. The chain carries TRBV2 and TRBJ1-3; 9 positions agree with TRBD1. The V and J ends lost 9 bases and 4 bases, in that order; junction bases with no gene match: 7. The germline gives CDR1 SNHLY, CDR2 FYNNEI. The CDR3 consists of 14 residues. The DNA for the CDR3 is TGTGCCAGAAGGACAGGGGCATCAGGAAACACCATATATTTT. Its protein is CARRTGASGNTIYF.

This clone has only a few counts. CDR3: CASTRGAGELFF. In nucleotides, the CDR3 is TGTGCCAGCACTCGGGGCGCCGGGGAGCTGTTTTTT. The V gene is TRBV25-1, the J gene TRBJ2-2, with D possibly being TRBD1 or TRBD2 (5 bases each). CDR1 MGHDK and CDR2 SYGVNS come from the germline V gene. The CDR3 is made up of 12 amino acids. V was pared by 7 bases and J by 6 bases, with 9 bases between.

This sequence joins TRBV21-1 and TRBJ2-3; the table calls TRBD2, which could not be checked here. TRBV21-1 is annotated as a pseudogene. The CDR3 consists of 16 residues. The CDR3 loop reads CASSNKVAGRTDTQYF. The CDR3 region has the DNA TGTGCCAGCAGCAACAAGGTCGCGGGACGCACAGATACGCAGTATTTT.

The rearrangement joins TRBV19 to TRBJ1-2; D unresolved. Germline CDR1 is LNHDA and CDR2 is SQIVND (reference sequence). Trimming shortened V by 3 bases and J by 8 bases, and 25 bases separated the two germline ends. The CDR3 covers 17 residues. CDR3: CASSIKGSSRNLSGYTF. As DNA, the CDR3 is TGTGCCAGTAGTATTAAGGGTTCGAGCCGGAACCTGAGCGGCTACACCTTC.

This clone was seen only a few times. V is TRBV30 and J is TRBJ1-1; D is unclear. CDR1 GTSNPN and CDR2 SVGIG come from the germline V gene (reference sequence). V was cut by 3 bases and J by 11 bases, with 16 bases left in between. This CDR3 has 12 residues. The CDR3 nucleotides are TGTGCCTGGAGAGGTGACGGACGAAGGGCTTTCTTT. Amino acid sequence: CAWRGDGRRAFF.

The chain has TRBV18 and TRBJ1-6; 10 bases align to TRBD1. The CDR3 extends over 15 amino acids. CDR1 is KGHSH, CDR2 LQKENI, per germline. Trimming cost V 6 bases and J 5 bases; bases outside gene matches: 4. The CDR3 loop is CASSPGTGDNSPLHF. CDR3 nucleotides: TGTGCCAGCTCCCCCGGGACAGGGGATAATTCACCCCTCCACTTT.

This clone was seen a single time. V is TRBV2 and J is TRBJ1-5; D gene unclear. The CDR3 has 14 residues. V was cut by 1 base and J by 5 bases, with 9 bases left in between. Per germline, CDR1 SNHLY and CDR2 FYNNEI. CDR3 protein: CASSEVFIDQPQHF. The DNA for the CDR3 is TGTGCCAGCAGTGAAGTTTTTATCGATCAGCCCCAGCATTTT.

This chain uses TRBV4-2 with TRBJ1-5; D may be TRBD1 (5 bases). Trimming shortened V by 4 bases and J by 1 base, and 14 bases separated the two germline ends. Looked up from germline, CDR1 is LGHNA and CDR2 is YNFKEQ. CDR3 length equals 16 residues. The CDR3, as DNA: TGTGCCAGCAGCCCTCGGGGGGAAAGGAGCAATCAGCCCCAGCATTTT. Its translation is CASSPRGERSNQPQHF.

The V call is TRBV15, the J call TRBJ2-1; no firm D call. Between the trimmed V and J ends, which lost 6 bases and 0 bases, there was a span of 9 bases. Per germline, CDR1 LNHNV and CDR2 YYDKDF (reference sequence). The CDR3 has 14 amino acids. The DNA of the CDR3 is TGTGCCACCAGTAGCAGGAGCTCCTACAATGAGCAGTTCTTC. It specifies CATSSRSSYNEQFF.

CDR3 in DNA: TGTGCCAGCGGAGAACAGGGTGTCGCGACTGAAGCTTTCTTT. It codes for CASGEQGVATEAFF. The gene calls are TRBV2 and TRBJ1-1; perhaps TRBD1 as D (6 bases). Trimming stripped 8 bases from V and 5 bases from J, with 18 bases between. This CDR3 contains 14 residues. The germline gives CDR1 SNHLY, CDR2 FYNNEI. Full variable domain (missing parts from reference TRBV2 and TRBJ1-1): EPEVTQTPSHQVTQMGQEVILRCVPISNHLYFYWYRQILGQKVEFLVSFYNNEISEKSEIFDDQFSVERPDGSNFTLKIRSTKLEDSAMYFCASGEQGVATEAFFGQGTRLTVV.

This clone was observed a few times. The V call is TRBV20-1, the J call TRBJ1-1, with D unclear. V shed 3 bases and J shed 8 bases, with 10 bases lying between them. Germline V gene data show CDR1 as DFQATT and CDR2 as SNEGSKA (reference sequence). This CDR3 region has 11 residues. DNA of the CDR3: TGCAGTGCTAGGCGGGCAGACGAAGCTTTCTTT. The encoded protein is CSARRADEAFF.

This rearrangement joins TRBV20-1 to TRBJ1-1, with D unclear. V lost 6 bases to trimming and J lost 10 bases, with 15 bases between them. Germline CDR1 reads DFQATT; CDR2 reads SNEGSKA (reference sequence). CDR3 size: 11 residues. The CDR3 here is CSALKVGRAFF. CDR3 DNA sequence: TGCAGTGCCCTAAAGGTGGGTAGAGCTTTCTTT.